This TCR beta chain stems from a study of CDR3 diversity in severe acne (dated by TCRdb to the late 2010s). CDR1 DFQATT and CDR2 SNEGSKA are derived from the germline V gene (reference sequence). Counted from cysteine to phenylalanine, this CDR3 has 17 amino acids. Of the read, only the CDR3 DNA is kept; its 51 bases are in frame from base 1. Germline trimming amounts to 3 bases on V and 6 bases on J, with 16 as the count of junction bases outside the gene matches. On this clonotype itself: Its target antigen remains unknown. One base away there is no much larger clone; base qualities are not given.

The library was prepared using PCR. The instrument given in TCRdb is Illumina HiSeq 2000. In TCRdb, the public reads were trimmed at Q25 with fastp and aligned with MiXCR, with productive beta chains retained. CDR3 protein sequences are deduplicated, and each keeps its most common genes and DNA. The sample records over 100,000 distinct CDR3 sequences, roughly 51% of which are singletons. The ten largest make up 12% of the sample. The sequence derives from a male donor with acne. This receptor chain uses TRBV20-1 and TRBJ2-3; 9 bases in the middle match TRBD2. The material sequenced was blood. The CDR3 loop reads CSARAMTSGGGWDTQYF. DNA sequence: TGCAGTGCTAGGGCTATGACTAGCGGTGGAGGGTGGGATACGCAGTATTTT.